Shown below are 25 T cell receptor beta chains from a single sample sequenced in a study of blood T cell repertoires in COVID-19. TCRdb's table, derived via immunoSEQ multiplex PCR, lists solely in-frame clones and lacks some. Altogether roughly 100,000 clones are present, approximately 90% being singletons, with the ten largest covering around 5%. The sample taken for sequencing was peripheral blood. The receptors were sampled from a man aged 45-60 years with acute or convalescent COVID-19.

The rearrangement links TRBV4-2 to TRBJ2-3, with 7 positions matching TRBD1. Germline assignment: CDR1 LGHNA and CDR2 YNFKEQ. The CDR3 covers 15 residues. Trimming cost V 4 bases and J 2 bases; bases outside gene matches: 6. CDR3 region: CASSPRTGITDTQYF. The CDR3, as DNA: TGTGCCAGCAGCCCACGGACAGGAATCACAGATACGCAGTATTTT.

The sample holds one count of this clone. This chain connects TRBV9 to TRBJ1-2; 9 bases agree with TRBD1. CDR1 is SGDLS, CDR2 YYNGEE, per germline. The CDR3 consists of 14 residues. After removal of 3 bases from V and 3 bases from J, the junction contained 3 bases not matched to a gene. The CDR3 DNA follows: TGTGCCAGCAGCGACGGACAGGGGTACTATGGCTACACCTTC. Amino acids: CASSDGQGYYGYTF.

Comment on this clone: The junction shows a germline mismatch at one end, possibly a read error. J is TRBJ2-5 and V is TRBV4-3; 12 nucleotides agree with TRBD2. This CDR3 is built from 19 residues. Germline CDR1 LGHNA, CDR2 YSLEER. The CDR3 nucleotides read TGCGTCAGCAGCCAAGAGCGGGGCCTAGCGGGAGGGTATACGGAGACCCAGTACTTC. This encodes CVSSQERGLAGGYTETQYF.

V gene TRBV9 combines with J gene TRBJ2-1; maybe TRBD2 (6 bases). Between the trimmed V and J ends, which lost 2 bases and 4 bases, there was a span of 10 bases. Germline CDR1 is SGDLS and CDR2 is YYNGEE. This CDR3 region has 14 residues. CDR3: CASSVFGSYNEQFF. As DNA, the CDR3 is TGTGCCAGCAGCGTTTTCGGGAGTTACAATGAGCAGTTCTTC.

This chain joins TRBV29-1 and TRBJ1-5, with D hard to call. Trimming removed 3 bases from V and 3 bases from J, with 9 bases in between. Germline values: CDR1 SQVTM, CDR2 ANQGSEA. The CDR3 length is 13 residues. DNA of the CDR3: TGCAGCGTTGAGTACGGGGACAATCAGCCCCAGCATTTT. This encodes CSVEYGDNQPQHF.

This clone was detected only once. V and J are TRBV11-3 and TRBJ2-1, with a tentative D call TRBD1 (6 bases). The CDR3 spans 16 residues. CDR1 is SGHNT, CDR2 YENEEA, per germline. The V and J ends lost 0 bases and 5 bases respectively, with 14 bases between them. CDR3 sequence (DNA): TGTGCCAGCAGCTTAGAGGGGGCAGGGTCAGACAATGAGCAGTTCTTC. It codes for CASSLEGAGSDNEQFF.

V and J are TRBV30 and TRBJ1-4, with D maybe TRBD1 (5 bases). The germline CDR1 and CDR2 sequences are GTSNPN and SVGIG (reference sequence). The CDR3 loop spans 14 amino acids. The germline V and J ends were trimmed by 0 bases and 4 bases, with 9 bases remaining between them. CDR3 nucleotides: TGTGCCTGGAGTGTAAGAGGACATAATGAAAAACTGTTTTTT. This codes for CAWSVRGHNEKLFF.

The V call is TRBV19, the J call TRBJ1-2; TRBD1 is a possible D gene (5 bases). This CDR3 has 13 residues. V dropped 9 bases and J dropped 6 bases, with 17 bases sitting between them. Germline V gene data show CDR1 as LNHDA and CDR2 as SQIVND (reference sequence). CDR3 nucleotides: TGTGCCAGCCGGAAGAGCGGGACGGATGGCTACACCTTC. This encodes CASRKSGTDGYTF.

This sequence joins TRBV19 and TRBJ1-4; no firm D call. Germline CDR1 and CDR2: LNHDA and SQIVND (reference sequence). Trimming shortened V by 3 bases and J by 0 bases, and 11 bases separated the two germline ends. The CDR3 extends over 16 amino acids. The CDR3 nucleotides read TGTGCCAGTAGTATTGGTCAGGACTCAACTAATGAAAAACTGTTTTTT. Its protein is CASSIGQDSTNEKLFF.

The chain carries TRBV7-2 and TRBJ1-2, with 7 bases identical to TRBD1. Losses at the gene ends were 1 base for V and 3 bases for J; bases not matched to a gene: 2. The CDR3 covers 14 residues. The germline V gene has CDR1 SGHTA and CDR2 FQGNSA. CDR3 region: CASSLDGTDYGYTF. In DNA form, the CDR3 reads TGTGCCAGCAGCTTAGACGGGACAGACTATGGCTACACCTTC.

The CDR3 spells CASSSTSGGETQYF. The CDR3 nucleotides are TGTGCCAGCAGCTCGACTAGCGGGGGGGAGACCCAGTACTTC. The chain carries TRBV7-7 and TRBJ2-5; 13 positions agree with TRBD2. The germline V gene has CDR1 SSHAT and CDR2 FNYEAQ (reference sequence). This CDR3 contains 14 residues. After removal of 4 bases from V and 5 bases from J, the junction contained 1 base not matched to a gene. Full variable domain (remainder filled in from reference TRBV7-7 and TRBJ2-5): GAGVSQSPRYKVTKRGQDVTLRCDPISSHATLYWYQQALGQGPEFLTYFNYEAQPDKSGLPSDRFSAERPEGSISTLTIQRTEQRDSAMYRCASSSTSGGETQYFGPGTRLLVL.

As to this clone: One end of the junction varies from germline; a read error may be responsible. This chain connects TRBV27 to TRBJ1-1, with 7 bases identical to TRBD1. The V gene's germline CDR1 is MNHEY and CDR2 SMNVEV (reference sequence). The CDR3 sequence is 14 residues long. CDR3 amino acids: CASSLSQGTTEAFF. In nucleotides, the CDR3 is TGTGCCAGCAGTCTATCACAGGGGACCACTGAAGCTTTCTTT.

The chain is built from TRBV10-3 and TRBJ1-1, with 11 bases fitting TRBD1. CDR1 is ENHRY, CDR2 SYGVKD, per germline. Trimming cost V 0 bases and J 4 bases; bases outside gene matches: 4. CDR3 length: 16 amino acids. The CDR3 region has the DNA TGTGCCATCAGTGAGTCGAGGACAGGGGGCCGCACTGAAGCTTTCTTT. This codes for CAISESRTGGRTEAFF.

The rearrangement uses TRBV9 and TRBJ1-2, with 9 bases fitting TRBD1. Trimming at V came to 0 bases and at J to 8 bases, leaving 5 bases not matched to a gene. The CDR3 extends over 14 amino acids. Germline CDR1 SGDLS, CDR2 YYNGEE. The CDR3: CASSVGDRAIGYTF. Here the CDR3 DNA reads TGTGCCAGCAGCGTAGGGGACAGGGCGATAGGCTACACCTTC.

The chain recombines TRBV5-6 with TRBJ1-2, with a tentative D call TRBD1 (6 bases). Trimming removed 2 bases from V and 0 bases from J, with 8 bases in between. The CDR3 loop spans 14 amino acids. Germline V gives CDR1 SGHDT, CDR2 YYEEEE. The CDR3, as DNA: TGTGCCAGCAGCTTCTACAGGGCTAACTATGGCTACACCTTC. It specifies CASSFYRANYGYTF.

The chain couples TRBV9 to TRBJ2-5, with 9 bases that match TRBD2. Germline trimming cut 0 bases from V and 6 bases from J; bases unmatched to any gene: 6. Germline assignment: CDR1 SGDLS and CDR2 YYNGEE. The CDR3 extends over 15 amino acids. This CDR3 is CASSVAASGEKTQYF. CDR3 sequence (DNA): TGTGCCAGCAGCGTAGCGGCTAGCGGGGAGAAGACCCAGTACTTC. Full variable domain (rest looked up from reference TRBV9 and TRBJ2-5): DSGVTQTPKHLITATGQRVTLRCSPRSGDLSVYWYQQSLDQGLQFLIQYYNGEERAKGNILERFSAQQFPDLHSELNLSSLELGDSALYFCASSVAASGEKTQYFGPGTRLLVL.

J is TRBJ1-5 and V is TRBV6-5; tentative D call: TRBD1 (6 bases). The germline V gene encodes CDR1 MNHEY and CDR2 SVGAGI. The V end was cut by 2 bases, the J end by 4 bases, with 9 bases between. The CDR3 consists of 14 residues. DNA of the CDR3: TGTGCCAGCAGTTACGGGCAGGGGAATCAGCCCCAGCATTTT. This gives the protein CASSYGQGNQPQHF.

The chain recombines TRBV30 with TRBJ2-7; tentatively, D is TRBD2 (5 bases). The CDR3 runs 13 residues. Germline V CDR1 and CDR2: GTSNPN, SVGIG (reference sequence). V was cut by 0 bases and J by 6 bases, with 12 bases left in between. DNA of the CDR3: TGTGCCTGGAGTGTAGAGCCTAGCCGCGAGCAGTACTTC. It codes for CAWSVEPSREQYF.

The chain carries TRBV10-3 and TRBJ2-2; 11 bases fit TRBD2. V lost 6 bases to trimming and J lost 2 bases; unmatched junction nucleotides: 8. The length of the CDR3 is 17 residues. CDR1 is ENHRY and CDR2 is SYGVKD in the germline V gene. The CDR3 reads CAISQTGTSGNTGELFF. The CDR3 region has the DNA TGTGCCATCAGCCAAACCGGGACTAGCGGCAACACCGGGGAGCTGTTTTTT.

The V gene is TRBV4-1, the J gene TRBJ2-3; 7 bases line up with TRBD1. Germline CDR1 MGHRA, CDR2 YSYEKL. The V and J ends lost 5 bases and 5 bases, in that order; junction bases with no gene match: 10. The CDR3 contains 15 residues. The CDR3 DNA follows: TGCGCCAGCAGCTTCGCCGGGACAGCCGGAGATACGCAGTATTTT. Translated, it gives CASSFAGTAGDTQYF.

The chain carries TRBV24-1 and TRBJ2-2, with TRBD1 matching over 8 bases. Germline CDR1 KGHDR, CDR2 SFDVKD. The trim removed 5 bases at V and 1 base at J, leaving 5 bases unmatched. The CDR3 is 16 residues long. CDR3: CATSAPGQVNTGELFF. The CDR3 coding sequence is TGTGCCACCAGTGCACCGGGACAGGTGAACACCGGGGAGCTGTTTTTT.

V usage is TRBV20-1 and J usage is TRBJ1-4; 8 bases line up with TRBD1. This CDR3 is 15 amino acids long. With 3 bases clipped from V and 8 bases from J, the junction kept 11 bases outside the gene matches. Germline CDR1 DFQATT, CDR2 SNEGSKA (reference sequence). The CDR3 region is CSASSRTGRAEKLFF. CDR3 sequence (DNA): TGCAGTGCTAGTTCTCGGACAGGGCGGGCGGAAAAACTGTTTTTT.

J is TRBJ1-2 and V is TRBV4-1, with TRBD1 as a possible D gene (6 bases). The length of the CDR3 is 15 residues. CDR1 MGHRA and CDR2 YSYEKL come from the germline V gene. Trimming removed 1 base at V and 4 bases at J, with 13 bases between. The CDR3 DNA follows: TGCGCCAGCAGCCAAGGCGCAGGGACAATCTATGGCTACACCTTC. Translated, it gives CASSQGAGTIYGYTF.

The rearrangement links TRBV7-2 to TRBJ2-1, with 7 bases fitting TRBD1. CDR1 is SGHTA, CDR2 FQGNSA, per germline. The ends lost 3 bases at V and 6 bases at J; junction bases unmatched: 11. This CDR3 is 16 amino acids long. The CDR3 DNA reads TGTGCCAGCAGCTTCTGGAGAGGGGGCGACTCCAATGAGCAGTTCTTC. This codes for CASSFWRGGDSNEQFF.

The chain recombines TRBV21-1 with TRBJ2-5; the listed D gene, TRBD2, was not tested against the DNA. TRBV21-1 is an annotated pseudogene. The CDR3 has 15 residues. In DNA form, the CDR3 reads TGTGCCAGCAGCAAATGGCTAGCGGGAGAAGAGACCCAGTACTTC. Its protein product is CASSKWLAGEETQYF.